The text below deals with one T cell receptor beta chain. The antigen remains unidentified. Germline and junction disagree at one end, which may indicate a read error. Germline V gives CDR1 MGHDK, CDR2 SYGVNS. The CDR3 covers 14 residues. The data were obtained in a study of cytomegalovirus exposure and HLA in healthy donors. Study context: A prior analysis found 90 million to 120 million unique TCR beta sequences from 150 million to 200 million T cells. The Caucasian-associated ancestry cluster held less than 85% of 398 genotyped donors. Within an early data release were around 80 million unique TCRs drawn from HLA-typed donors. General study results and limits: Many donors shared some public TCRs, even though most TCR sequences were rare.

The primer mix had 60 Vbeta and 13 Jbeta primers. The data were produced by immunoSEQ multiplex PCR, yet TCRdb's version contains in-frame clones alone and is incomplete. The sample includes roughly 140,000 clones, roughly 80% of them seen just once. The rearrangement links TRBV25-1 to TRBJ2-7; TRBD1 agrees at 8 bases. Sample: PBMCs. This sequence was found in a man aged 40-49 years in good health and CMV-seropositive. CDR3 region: CASTDRDGWYGQYF. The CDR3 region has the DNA TGTGCCAGCACGGACAGGGACGGATGGTACGGGCAGTACTTC.